These 12 T cell receptor beta chains originate from one sample sequenced in a study of blood T cell repertoires in COVID-19. Some clones are missing from TCRdb's copy, which holds only in-frame ones; the method was immunoSEQ multiplex PCR. The data hold 15,000 to 20,000 clones, with about 92% observed a single time. The material sequenced was peripheral blood. The source of these receptors is a woman aged 50 to 60 with active COVID-19.

This chain connects TRBV19 to TRBJ2-1, with TRBD2 as a possible D gene (5 bases). The ends were cut back, 4 bases at V and 0 bases at J, with 10 bases in the middle. Germline V gives CDR1 LNHDA, CDR2 SQIVND (reference sequence). The CDR3 consists of 15 residues. The CDR3 sequence is CASSNVGSSYNEQFF. DNA of the CDR3: TGTGCCAGTAGTAATGTAGGGAGCTCCTACAATGAGCAGTTCTTC.

CDR3 loop: CASSPGQGARYGYTF. CDR3 nucleotide sequence: TGTGCCAGCTCACCAGGGCAGGGGGCGCGTTATGGCTACACCTTC. This chain joins TRBV18 and TRBJ1-2; 8 positions match TRBD1. The CDR3 totals 15 residues. From germline, CDR1 is KGHSH and CDR2 LQKENI. Unmatched junction bases numbered 7, after V lost 2 bases and J lost 5 bases.

This sequence joins TRBV11-2 and TRBJ2-2, with D hard to call. Trimming left V 1 base short and J 7 bases short, with 13 bases between. Germline CDR1 SGHAT, CDR2 FQNNGV. The CDR3 loop spans 15 amino acids. CDR3 sequence: CASSLVLVAHGELFF. CDR3 DNA: TGTGCCAGCAGCTTAGTTCTAGTTGCACACGGGGAGCTGTTTTTT.

The chain has TRBV28 and TRBJ2-3; TRBD2 might be the D (6 bases). CDR1 and CDR2 from the germline V gene are MDHEN and SYDVKM. The CDR3 runs to 13 residues. V was cut by 5 bases and J by 2 bases, with 8 bases left in between. DNA for the CDR3: TGTGCCAGCAGTCTAGCGTACACAGATACGCAGTATTTT. Its protein product is CASSLAYTDTQYF.

J is TRBJ1-2 and V is TRBV2; D is perhaps TRBD1 (6 bases). In germline, CDR1 is SNHLY, CDR2 FYNNEI. The CDR3 is 13 residues long. V gave up 7 bases and J gave up 8 bases, with 17 bases separating them. In DNA form, the CDR3 reads TGTGCCAGCACCGAAGGGGGGGCGCGCGGCTACACCTTC. This translates into CASTEGGARGYTF.

The chain combines TRBV5-1 with TRBJ1-2; 8 bases are a match to TRBD1. The CDR3 covers 15 residues. Germline CDR1 reads SGHRS; CDR2 reads YFSETQ. The V and J ends lost 4 bases and 8 bases, in that order; junction bases with no gene match: 13. The CDR3 sequence: CASSPNNGQGLGYTF. The CDR3 bases are TGCGCCAGCAGCCCGAATAATGGACAGGGATTGGGCTACACCTTC.

The chain has TRBV28 and TRBJ1-3; D ambiguous. CDR1 and CDR2 (germline): MDHEN, SYDVKM. The CDR3 totals 16 residues. V lost 5 bases and J 0 bases, leaving 14 bases between the germline ends. CDR3 amino acids: CASSPHRGDSGNTIYF. The CDR3 DNA reads as TGTGCCAGCAGTCCGCACCGGGGTGACTCTGGAAACACCATATATTTT.

This chain links TRBV10-3 with TRBJ2-1, with 7 nucleotides matching TRBD1. V trimming: 4 bases; J trimming: 6 bases; junction bases outside the gene matches: 9. The CDR3 runs 15 residues. CDR1 is ENHRY, CDR2 SYGVKD, per germline. The chain's CDR3 is CAISVGSAGGNEQFF. Written as DNA, the CDR3 is TGTGCCATCAGTGTAGGCTCGGCAGGGGGCAATGAGCAGTTCTTC.

Concerning this clone: The junction departs from the called germline gene at one end, perhaps through a read error. The V and J genes are TRBV27 and TRBJ2-7, with TRBD1 matching 8 bases. Germline V lookup: CDR1 MNHEY, CDR2 SMNVEV (reference sequence). The CDR3 has 14 amino acids. CDR3 DNA: TGTGCCAGCAGTTTCGGACAGGGCTCCCACGAGCAGTACTTC. This encodes CASSFGQGSHEQYF.

The V and J genes are TRBV4-2 and TRBJ2-7; 7 bases agree with TRBD2. The CDR3 has 14 residues. With V trimmed by 1 base and J by 5 bases, 5 bases remained unmatched. Germline CDR1 and CDR2: LGHNA and YNFKEQ. The DNA of the CDR3 is TGTGCCAGCAGCCAAGTGGCGGGAGACCACGAGCAGTACTTC. This sequence encodes CASSQVAGDHEQYF.

The chain is built from TRBV27 and TRBJ2-7, with D uncertain. Trimming left V 0 bases short and J 3 bases short, with 6 bases between. This CDR3 is built from 13 residues. Germline assignment: CDR1 MNHEY and CDR2 SMNVEV (reference sequence). The CDR3 protein is CASSLSLNYEQYF. CDR3 DNA: TGTGCCAGCAGTTTATCCCTAAACTACGAGCAGTACTTC.

The chain recombines TRBV3-1 (or the pseudogene TRBV3-2) with TRBJ2-2, with D maybe TRBD1 (6 bases). V was pared by 4 bases and J by 4 bases, with 13 bases between. The CDR3 runs to 15 residues. The germline gives CDR1 LGHDT, CDR2 YNNKEL (reference sequence). The CDR3 region has the DNA TGTGCCAGCAGCCCCCGGGACACCCGCACCGGGGAGCTGTTTTTT. This sequence encodes CASSPRDTRTGELFF.